The 9 T cell receptor beta chains reported below all come from one sample, sequenced in a study of blood T cell repertoires in COVID-19. Assay: immunoSEQ multiplex PCR; the TCRdb copy retains only in-frame clones and omits some. The top ten hold under 5% of the sample, which has more than 200,000 clones, around 84% seen once. Sequenced material: peripheral blood. These receptors all stem from a man aged 55 to 70 with acute or convalescent COVID-19.

V and J are TRBV5-4 and TRBJ1-2; 7 nucleotides line up with TRBD1. This CDR3 is built from 14 residues. Losses at the gene ends were 6 bases for V and 7 bases for J; bases not matched to a gene: 12. From germline, CDR1 is SGHNT and CDR2 YYREEE (reference sequence). This chain's CDR3 is CASTGLEGAFGYTF. CDR3 in DNA: TGTGCCAGCACCGGTTTGGAGGGGGCCTTTGGCTACACCTTC.

Concerning this clone itself: The junction shows a germline mismatch at one end, possibly a read error. The CDR3 DNA reads TGTGCCAGCAGCTTCCGGCTAGCGGCCTACAATGGGCAGTTCTTC. The encoded protein is CASSFRLAAYNGQFF. The chain recombines TRBV5-4 with TRBJ2-1, with 7 bases that match TRBD2. The germline gives CDR1 SGHNT, CDR2 YYREEE (reference sequence). The CDR3 runs 15 residues.

The chain employs TRBV15 and TRBJ1-6, with D possibly matching TRBD1 (5 bases). V was cut by 0 bases and J by 0 bases, with 9 bases left in between. Germline V gene data show CDR1 as LNHNV and CDR2 as YYDKDF (reference sequence). The length of the CDR3 is 17 residues. In DNA form, the CDR3 reads TGTGCCACCAGCAGAGATGTGGGGGGCTCCTATAATTCACCCCTCCACTTT. Protein: CATSRDVGGSYNSPLHF.

V usage is TRBV3-1 (or the pseudogene TRBV3-2) and J usage is TRBJ1-2; 9 positions match TRBD1. The ends lost 2 bases at V and 8 bases at J; junction bases unmatched: 9. This CDR3 contains 15 residues. Germline assignment: CDR1 LGHDT and CDR2 YNNKEL (reference sequence). The CDR3 protein is CASSQTDRGLKGYTF. In nucleotides, the CDR3 is TGTGCCAGCAGCCAAACGGACAGGGGATTGAAGGGCTACACCTTC.

The rearrangement links TRBV29-1 to TRBJ2-7, with 7 bases identical to TRBD1. V shed 3 bases and J 6 bases; nucleotides not matched to a gene: 8. CDR1 and CDR2 from the germline V gene are SQVTM and ANQGSEA. This CDR3 has 13 residues. CDR3 residues: CSVDGDRAGEQYF. CDR3 coding DNA: TGCAGCGTTGATGGCGACAGGGCTGGCGAGCAGTACTTC.

This clone was observed once. In nucleotides, the CDR3 is TGTGCCAGCAGTGCGAGCGGGAGGGCCTACGAGCAGTACTTC. It encodes CASSASGRAYEQYF. The chain joins TRBV2 to TRBJ2-7; 10 bases align to TRBD2. The CDR3 runs to 14 residues. The V gene's germline CDR1 is SNHLY and CDR2 FYNNEI. Unmatched junction bases numbered 2, after V lost 4 bases and J lost 2 bases.

For the CDR3, the DNA is TGTGCCAGCAGTGAACTAGGGGACAGAAAATATGGCTACACCTTC. Translated: CASSELGDRKYGYTF. The chain carries TRBV6-1 and TRBJ1-2; the match to TRBD1 covers 7 bases. The CDR3 runs 15 residues. Per the germline V gene, CDR1 is MNHNS and CDR2 is SASEGT. The V gene end was trimmed by 2 bases and the J gene end by 5 bases; junction bases not matched to a gene: 8.

This clone showed up just once. This chain links TRBV4-2 with TRBJ1-2, with TRBD1 identical over 8 bases. Trimming cost V 4 bases and J 2 bases; bases outside gene matches: 6. Germline V gene sequence: CDR1 LGHNA, CDR2 YNFKEQ. The CDR3 is 15 residues long. The CDR3 coding sequence is TGTGCCAGCAGCCGGGACGACAGGGGAAACTATGGCTACACCTTC. Protein product: CASSRDDRGNYGYTF.

The rearrangement joins TRBV5-1 to TRBJ2-5; 9 nucleotides match TRBD2. The CDR3 extends over 16 amino acids. With 1 base clipped from V and 5 bases from J, the junction kept 9 bases outside the gene matches. In germline, CDR1 is SGHRS, CDR2 YFSETQ. CDR3 protein: CASSLSGTSTVETQYF. CDR3 sequence (DNA): TGCGCCAGCAGCTTGTCCGGGACTAGCACAGTGGAGACCCAGTACTTC.